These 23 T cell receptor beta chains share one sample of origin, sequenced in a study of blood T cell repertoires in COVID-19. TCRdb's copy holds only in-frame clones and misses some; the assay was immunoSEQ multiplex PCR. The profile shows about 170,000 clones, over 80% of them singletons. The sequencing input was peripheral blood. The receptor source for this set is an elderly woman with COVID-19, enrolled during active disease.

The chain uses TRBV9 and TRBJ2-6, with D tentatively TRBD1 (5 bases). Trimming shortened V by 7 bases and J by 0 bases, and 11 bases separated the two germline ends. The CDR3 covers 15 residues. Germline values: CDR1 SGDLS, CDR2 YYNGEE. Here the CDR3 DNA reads TGTGCCAGCGGCAGGGTTCTCTCTGGGGCCAACGTCCTGACTTTC. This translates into CASGRVLSGANVLTF. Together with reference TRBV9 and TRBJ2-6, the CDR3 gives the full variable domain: DSGVTQTPKHLITATGQRVTLRCSPRSGDLSVYWYQQSLDQGLQFLIQYYNGEERAKGNILERFSAQQFPDLHSELNLSSLELGDSALYFCASGRVLSGANVLTFGAGSRLTVL.

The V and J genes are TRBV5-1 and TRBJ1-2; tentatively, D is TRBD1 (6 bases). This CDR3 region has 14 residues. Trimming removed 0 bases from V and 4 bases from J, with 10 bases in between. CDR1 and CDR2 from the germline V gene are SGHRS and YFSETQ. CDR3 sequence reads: CASSLGGGAYGYTF. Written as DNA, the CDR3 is TGCGCCAGCAGCTTGGGTGGGGGCGCCTATGGCTACACCTTC.

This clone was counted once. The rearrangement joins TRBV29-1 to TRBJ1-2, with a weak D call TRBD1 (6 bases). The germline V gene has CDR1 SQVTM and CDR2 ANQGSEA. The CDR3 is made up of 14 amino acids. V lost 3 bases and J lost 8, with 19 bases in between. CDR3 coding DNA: TGCAGCGTTGACTGGGGGGGGACAACCCGGGGCTACACCTTC. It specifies CSVDWGGTTRGYTF.

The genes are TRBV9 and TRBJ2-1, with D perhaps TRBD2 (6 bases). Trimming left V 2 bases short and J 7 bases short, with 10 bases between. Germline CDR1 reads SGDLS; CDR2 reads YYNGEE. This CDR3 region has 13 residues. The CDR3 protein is CASSVGDWNEQFF. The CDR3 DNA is TGTGCCAGCAGCGTGGGGGACTGGAATGAGCAGTTCTTC.

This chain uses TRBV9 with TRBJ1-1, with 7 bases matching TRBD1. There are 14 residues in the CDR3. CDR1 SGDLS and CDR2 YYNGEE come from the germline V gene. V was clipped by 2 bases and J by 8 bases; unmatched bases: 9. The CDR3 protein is CASSVAPTGNEAFF. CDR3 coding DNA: TGTGCCAGCAGCGTCGCACCGACAGGGAACGAAGCTTTCTTT.

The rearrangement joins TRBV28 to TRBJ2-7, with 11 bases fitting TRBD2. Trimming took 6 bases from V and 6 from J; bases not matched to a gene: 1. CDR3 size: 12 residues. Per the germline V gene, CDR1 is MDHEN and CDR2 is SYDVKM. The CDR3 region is CASRLAGGEQYF. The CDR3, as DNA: TGTGCCAGCAGGCTAGCGGGAGGCGAGCAGTACTTC.

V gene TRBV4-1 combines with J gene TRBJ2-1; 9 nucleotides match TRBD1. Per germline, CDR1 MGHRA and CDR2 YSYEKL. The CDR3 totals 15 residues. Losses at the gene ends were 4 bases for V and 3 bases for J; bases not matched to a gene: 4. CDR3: CASSLRDRDYNEQFF. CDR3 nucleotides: TGCGCCAGCAGCCTCCGGGACAGGGACTACAATGAGCAGTTCTTC.

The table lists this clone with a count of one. The chain's CDR3 is CASRPGSYEQYF. CDR3 nucleotides: TGTGCCAGCAGGCCGGGGTCCTACGAGCAGTACTTC. V is TRBV2 and J is TRBJ2-7, with D perhaps matching TRBD2 (5 bases). The V and J ends lost 6 bases and 1 base respectively, with 7 bases between them. Per the germline V gene, CDR1 is SNHLY and CDR2 is FYNNEI. This CDR3 contains 12 residues.

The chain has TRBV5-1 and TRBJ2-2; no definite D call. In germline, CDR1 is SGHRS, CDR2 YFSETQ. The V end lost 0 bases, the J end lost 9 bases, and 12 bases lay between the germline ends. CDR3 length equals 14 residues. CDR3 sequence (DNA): TGCGCCAGCAGCTTGGACGGTCTCCGTTGGGAGCTGTTTTTT. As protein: CASSLDGLRWELFF. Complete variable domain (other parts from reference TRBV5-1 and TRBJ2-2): KAGVTQTPRYLIKTRGQQVTLSCSPISGHRSVSWYQQTPGQGLQFLFEYFSETQRNKGNFPGRFSGRQFSNSRSEMNVSTLELGDSALYLCASSLDGLRWELFFGEGSRLTVL.

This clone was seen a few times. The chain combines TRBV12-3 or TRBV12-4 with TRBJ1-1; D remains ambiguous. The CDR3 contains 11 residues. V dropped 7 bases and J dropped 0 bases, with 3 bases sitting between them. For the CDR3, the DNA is TGTGCCAGCACCTTGAACACTGAAGCTTTCTTT. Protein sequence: CASTLNTEAFF.

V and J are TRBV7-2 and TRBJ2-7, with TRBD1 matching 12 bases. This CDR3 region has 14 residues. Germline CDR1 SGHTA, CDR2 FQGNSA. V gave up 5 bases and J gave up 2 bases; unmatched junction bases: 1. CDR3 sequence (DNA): TGTGCCAGCAGCCGGGACAGGGGGCCCTACGAGCAGTACTTC. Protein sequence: CASSRDRGPYEQYF.

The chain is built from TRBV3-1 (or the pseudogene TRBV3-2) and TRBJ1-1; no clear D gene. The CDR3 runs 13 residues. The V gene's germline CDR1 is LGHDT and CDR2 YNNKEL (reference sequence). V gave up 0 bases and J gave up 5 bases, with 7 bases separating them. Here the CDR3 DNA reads TGTGCCAGCAGCCAAGATTTCTCGACTGAAGCTTTCTTT. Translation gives CASSQDFSTEAFF.

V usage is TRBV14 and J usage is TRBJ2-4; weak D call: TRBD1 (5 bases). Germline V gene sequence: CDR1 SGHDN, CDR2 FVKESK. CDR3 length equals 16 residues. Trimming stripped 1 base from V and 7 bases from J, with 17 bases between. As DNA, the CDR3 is TGTGCCAGCAGCCAAGGGGGCGTGGGGCCGAGGAACATTCAGTACTTC. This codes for CASSQGGVGPRNIQYF.

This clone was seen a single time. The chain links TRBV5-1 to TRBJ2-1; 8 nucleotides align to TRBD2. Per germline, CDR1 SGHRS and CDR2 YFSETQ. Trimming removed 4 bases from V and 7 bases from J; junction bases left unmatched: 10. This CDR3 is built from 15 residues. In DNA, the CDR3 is TGCGCCAGCAGCAGCATAGCGGGGCTCTTAAATGAGCAGTTCTTC. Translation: CASSSIAGLLNEQFF. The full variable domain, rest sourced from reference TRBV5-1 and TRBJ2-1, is KAGVTQTPRYLIKTRGQQVTLSCSPISGHRSVSWYQQTPGQGLQFLFEYFSETQRNKGNFPGRFSGRQFSNSRSEMNVSTLELGDSALYLCASSSIAGLLNEQFFGPGTRLTVL.

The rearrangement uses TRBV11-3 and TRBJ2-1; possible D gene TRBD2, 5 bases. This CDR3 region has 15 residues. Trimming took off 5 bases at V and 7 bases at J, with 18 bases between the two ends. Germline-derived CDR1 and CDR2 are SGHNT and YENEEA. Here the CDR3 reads CASSTTGVGRNEQFF. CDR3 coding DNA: TGTGCCAGCAGCACCACCGGGGTAGGGCGGAATGAGCAGTTCTTC.

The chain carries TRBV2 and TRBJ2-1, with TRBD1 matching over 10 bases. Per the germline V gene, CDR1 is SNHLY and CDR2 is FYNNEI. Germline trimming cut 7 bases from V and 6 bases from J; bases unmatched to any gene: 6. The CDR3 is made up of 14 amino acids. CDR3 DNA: TGTGCCAGCACCTTGGACAGGGGGGGCAATGAGCAGTTCTTC. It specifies CASTLDRGGNEQFF.

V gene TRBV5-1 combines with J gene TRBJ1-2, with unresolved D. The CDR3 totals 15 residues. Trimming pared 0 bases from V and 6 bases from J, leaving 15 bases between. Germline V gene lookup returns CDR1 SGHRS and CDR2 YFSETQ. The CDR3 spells CASSLEAETTNGYTF. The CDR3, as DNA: TGCGCCAGCAGCTTGGAGGCGGAAACCACTAATGGCTACACCTTC.

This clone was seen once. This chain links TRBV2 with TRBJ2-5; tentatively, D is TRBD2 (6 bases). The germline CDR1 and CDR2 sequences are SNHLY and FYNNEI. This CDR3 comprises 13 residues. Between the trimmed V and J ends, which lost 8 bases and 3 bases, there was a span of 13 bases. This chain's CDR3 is CASGRDLEETQYF. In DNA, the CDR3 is TGTGCCAGCGGCCGGGACTTGGAAGAGACCCAGTACTTC.

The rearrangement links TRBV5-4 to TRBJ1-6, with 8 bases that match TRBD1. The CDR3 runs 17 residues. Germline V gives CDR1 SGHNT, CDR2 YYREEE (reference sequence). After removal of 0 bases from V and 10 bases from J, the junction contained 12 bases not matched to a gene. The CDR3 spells CASSLERGGQAGSPLHF. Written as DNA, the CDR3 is TGTGCCAGCAGCTTGGAAAGGGGGGGACAGGCAGGGTCACCCCTCCACTTT.

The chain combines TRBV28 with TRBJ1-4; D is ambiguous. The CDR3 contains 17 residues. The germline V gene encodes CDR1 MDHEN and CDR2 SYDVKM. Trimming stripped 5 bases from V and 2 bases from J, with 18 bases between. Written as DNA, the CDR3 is TGTGCCAGCAGTGGTCGGGGAACGGTTGGTACTAATGAAAAACTGTTTTTT. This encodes CASSGRGTVGTNEKLFF.

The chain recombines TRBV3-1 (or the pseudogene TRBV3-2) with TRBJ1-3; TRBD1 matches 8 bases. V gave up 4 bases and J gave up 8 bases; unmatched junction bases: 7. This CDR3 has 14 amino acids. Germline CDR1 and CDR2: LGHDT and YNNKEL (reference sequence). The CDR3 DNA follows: TGTGCCAGCAGCCTCCGGGACAGGAGGGACACCATATATTTT. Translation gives CASSLRDRRDTIYF.

The chain's CDR3 is CASSQQGTSIDTQYF. The CDR3 nucleotides read TGTGCCAGCAGCCAACAAGGGACTAGTATCGATACGCAGTATTTT. The chain recombines TRBV3-1 (or the pseudogene TRBV3-2) with TRBJ2-3; TRBD2 aligns across 8 bases. This CDR3 has 15 amino acids. Germline CDR1 LGHDT, CDR2 YNNKEL (reference sequence). Unmatched junction bases numbered 7, after V lost 2 bases and J lost 6 bases.

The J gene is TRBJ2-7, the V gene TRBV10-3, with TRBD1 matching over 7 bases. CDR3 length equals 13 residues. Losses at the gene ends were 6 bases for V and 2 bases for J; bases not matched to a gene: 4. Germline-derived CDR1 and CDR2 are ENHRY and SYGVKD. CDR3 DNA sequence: TGTGCCATCAGCCCCGGGACAGCCTACGAGCAGTACTTC. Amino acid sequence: CAISPGTAYEQYF.